This T cell receptor (beta chain) is from a study of blood T cell repertoires in COVID-19. Study details: The United States, Italy and Spain supplied acute and convalescent COVID-19 samples. From T cells, B-cell-depleted T cells, or PBMCs came the material, which was cDNA or gDNA.

Authors' methods: Estimates of nucleated cell counts were drawn from the amplification of reference gene primers. TCRdb's copy holds only in-frame clones and misses some; the assay was immunoSEQ multiplex PCR. V, J and clone size are those of that table, while D and trimming were read from the DNA. The sample has some 200,000 clones, 85% to 90% seen once. V was trimmed by 5 bases and J by 7 bases, leaving 17 bases between them. This CDR3 comprises 14 residues. Germline V gene sequence: CDR1 MNHEY, CDR2 SVGEGT. The chain joins TRBV6-2 or TRBV6-3 to TRBJ1-1; the D gene is possibly TRBD1 (6 bases). This receptor was taken from a woman aged 60 to 75 with acute or convalescent COVID-19. Sequenced input: peripheral blood. CDR3: CASSAQRGASEAFF. The CDR3 DNA reads TGTGCCAGCAGTGCCCAACGGGGGGCGAGTGAAGCTTTCTTT.